A selection of T cell receptor beta chains follows, all from one sample in a study of T cell responses to AZD1222 COVID-19 vaccine. The repertoire was sequenced with immunoSEQ multiplex PCR; TCRdb's copy has only in-frame clones and lacks some. The table shows some 200,000 clones, with 85% to 95% occurring only once. The source material was peripheral blood, sampled on day 0 of MenACWY control vaccination. All receptors derive from an adult in good health. CDR3s include the opening cysteine and the closing phenylalanine or tryptophan. A D gene is named only where the DNA matches it firmly. Only part of the rows carry a size: once, few, many, or a class if the clone is expanded.

V gene: TRBV6-5; J gene: TRBJ2-3; D gene: TRBD1; clone size: .; CDR3 DNA: TGTGCCAGCAGTCAACAGGGGGCGACCACAGATACGCAGTATTTT; CDR3 protein: CASSQQGATTDTQYF
V gene: TRBV6-5; J gene: TRBJ2-1; D gene: .; clone size: few; CDR3 DNA: TGTGCCGGGTATTCGGGACTTCCATCCAATGAGCAGTTCTTC; CDR3 protein: CAGYSGLPSNEQFF
V gene: TRBV18; J gene: TRBJ1-1; D gene: .; clone size: once; CDR3 DNA: TGTGCCAGCTCAGTTGAGATCAGGGGCACTGAAGCTTTCTTT; CDR3 protein: CASSVEIRGTEAFF
V gene: TRBV5-4; J gene: TRBJ1-2; D gene: .; clone size: .; CDR3 DNA: TGTGCCAGCAGCTTGTATAAGGAAACTAACTATGGCTACACCTTC; CDR3 protein: CASSLYKETNYGYTF
V gene: TRBV5-1; J gene: TRBJ2-5; D gene: .; clone size: .; CDR3 DNA: TGCGCCAGCACCCTGGGGAGGGGGCGCAGTGAGACCCAGTACTTC; CDR3 protein: CASTLGRGRSETQYF
V gene: TRBV10-3; J gene: TRBJ2-1; D gene: .; clone size: .; CDR3 DNA: TGTGCCATCAGTGAGTCGGGTCCGAACAATGAGCAGTTCTTC; CDR3 protein: CAISESGPNNEQFF
V gene: TRBV20-1; J gene: TRBJ1-2; D gene: .; clone size: .; CDR3 DNA: TGCAGCGTTGCCAACTATGGCTACACCTTC; CDR3 protein: CSVANYGYTF
V gene: TRBV10-1; J gene: TRBJ2-2; D gene: .; clone size: .; CDR3 DNA: TGCGCCAGCAGTGAGTCAGAGCCCGGGGAGCTGTTTTTT; CDR3 protein: CASSESEPGELFF
V gene: TRBV5-1; J gene: TRBJ1-2; D gene: TRBD1; clone size: .; CDR3 DNA: TGCGCCAGCAGCTCCTGGACAGGCGCGGGTAACTATGGCTACACCTTC; CDR3 protein: CASSSWTGAGNYGYTF
V gene: TRBV28; J gene: TRBJ1-5; D gene: .; clone size: .; CDR3 DNA: TGTGCCAGCACCTGGACGGGAGTTAGCAATCAGCCCCAGCATTTT; CDR3 protein: CASTWTGVSNQPQHF
V gene: TRBV6-5; J gene: TRBJ2-5; D gene: .; clone size: once; CDR3 DNA: TGTGCCAGCAGGCGAGGCCTGGTGCTAGGGGAGACCCAGTACTTC; CDR3 protein: CASRRGLVLGETQYF
V gene: TRBV19; J gene: TRBJ2-1; D gene: TRBD2; clone size: .; CDR3 DNA: TGTGCCAGTAGTGCCTCCGGGCGGGGGGGCTCCTACAATGAGCAGTTCTTC; CDR3 protein: CASSASGRGGSYNEQFF
V gene: TRBV12-3/TRBV12-4; J gene: TRBJ1-1; D gene: .; clone size: .; CDR3 DNA: TGTGCCAGTTCGGTGAACACTGAAGCTTTCTTT; CDR3 protein: CASSVNTEAFF
V gene: TRBV3-1/TRBV3-2; J gene: TRBJ2-1; D gene: .; clone size: once; CDR3 DNA: TGTGCCAGCAGCCAAGCGGGGAGCCTCACGTATGAGCAGTTCTTC; CDR3 protein: CASSQAGSLTYEQFF
V gene: TRBV7-2; J gene: TRBJ2-3; D gene: .; clone size: .; CDR3 DNA: TGTGCCAGCAGCCCCGGGGCAGATACGCAGTATTTT; CDR3 protein: CASSPGADTQYF
V gene: TRBV7-2; J gene: TRBJ2-3; D gene: .; clone size: .; CDR3 DNA: TGTGCCAGCAGCCAACAGGGTAGCACAGATACGCAGTATTTT; CDR3 protein: CASSQQGSTDTQYF
V gene: TRBV7-2; J gene: TRBJ1-6; D gene: TRBD1; clone size: .; CDR3 DNA: TGTGCCAGCAGCTTGAGGGACAGGGGGCGTTCACCCCTCCACTTT; CDR3 protein: CASSLRDRGRSPLHF
V gene: TRBV6-4; J gene: TRBJ2-5; D gene: .; clone size: .; CDR3 DNA: TGTGCCAGCAGTGCCTTGAGGAGCGATCAAGAGACCCAGTACTTC; CDR3 protein: CASSALRSDQETQYF
V gene: TRBV7-7; J gene: TRBJ1-4; D gene: .; clone size: .; CDR3 DNA: TGTGCCAGCAGCCGGGACCTAGCTAGTGAAAAACTGTTTTTT; CDR3 protein: CASSRDLASEKLFF
V gene: TRBV11-2; J gene: TRBJ1-3; D gene: .; clone size: .; CDR3 DNA: TGTGCCAGCAGCTCCTCAGGATACTCTGGAAACACCATATATTTT; CDR3 protein: CASSSSGYSGNTIYF
V gene: TRBV6-1; J gene: TRBJ1-2; D gene: .; clone size: .; CDR3 DNA: TGTGCCAGCAGTCAGACAAGTCTCGACTATGGCTACACCTTC; CDR3 protein: CASSQTSLDYGYTF
V gene: TRBV20-1; J gene: TRBJ1-5; D gene: .; clone size: .; CDR3 DNA: TGCAGTGCTAGTACAGGCTTCGGCAATCAGCCCCAGCATTTT; CDR3 protein: CSASTGFGNQPQHF
V gene: TRBV4-1; J gene: TRBJ2-5; D gene: TRBD2; clone size: .; CDR3 DNA: TGCGCCAGCAGCCAAGTCGGGACTACCCAAGGGACCCAGTACTTC; CDR3 protein: CASSQVGTTQGTQYF
V gene: TRBV5-4; J gene: TRBJ1-3; D gene: .; clone size: .; CDR3 DNA: TGTGCCAGCAGCCAGAGCCCCGGCTCTGGAAACACCATATATTTT; CDR3 protein: CASSQSPGSGNTIYF
V gene: TRBV18; J gene: TRBJ2-1; D gene: TRBD2; clone size: .; CDR3 DNA: TGTGCCAGCTCACCACTAGCGGGGGCTAAGGATGAGCAGTTCTTC; CDR3 protein: CASSPLAGAKDEQFF
V gene: TRBV18; J gene: TRBJ2-1; D gene: TRBD1; clone size: .; CDR3 DNA: TGTGCCAGCTCACCGGGACAGGGTGGCTATGAGCAGTTCTTC; CDR3 protein: CASSPGQGGYEQFF
V gene: TRBV4-1; J gene: TRBJ1-1; D gene: .; clone size: .; CDR3 DNA: TGCGCCAGCAGCCAAGGAATTCGAAACACTGAAGCTTTCTTT; CDR3 protein: CASSQGIRNTEAFF
V gene: TRBV5-1; J gene: TRBJ1-5; D gene: .; clone size: .; CDR3 DNA: TGCGCCAGTTCCCGGGAGGGCAATCAGCCCCAGCATTTT; CDR3 protein: CASSREGNQPQHF
V gene: TRBV27; J gene: TRBJ1-4; D gene: .; clone size: .; CDR3 DNA: TGTGCCAGCAGTTTATCCAGGAGCGCTGAAAAACTGTTTTTT; CDR3 protein: CASSLSRSAEKLFF
V gene: TRBV7-9; J gene: TRBJ1-1; D gene: .; clone size: .; CDR3 DNA: TGTGCCAGCAGCTTGGGGTCGGGGGGCCTAAATGAAGCTTTCTTT; CDR3 protein: CASSLGSGGLNEAFF
V gene: TRBV4-3; J gene: TRBJ1-3; D gene: .; clone size: .; CDR3 DNA: TGCGCCAGCAGCCAAACCTATCGCCTCTCTGGAAACACCATATATTTT; CDR3 protein: CASSQTYRLSGNTIYF
V gene: TRBV6-5; J gene: TRBJ1-5; D gene: TRBD1; clone size: .; CDR3 DNA: TGTGCCAGCAGTAGGGACAGAGCGGGCAATCAGCCCCAGCATTTT; CDR3 protein: CASSRDRAGNQPQHF
V gene: TRBV19; J gene: TRBJ2-1; D gene: TRBD1; clone size: .; CDR3 DNA: TGTGCCAGTAGGGACAGGCTGGTCAATGAGCAGTTCTTC; CDR3 protein: CASRDRLVNEQFF
V gene: TRBV20-1; J gene: TRBJ1-2; D gene: .; clone size: .; CDR3 DNA: TGCAGTGCCAGTGGGGCGGGCAGCTATGGCTACACCTTC; CDR3 protein: CSASGAGSYGYTF
V gene: TRBV6-6; J gene: TRBJ1-4; D gene: .; clone size: .; CDR3 DNA: TGTGCCAGCAGCCTAGGGAGTACTAATGAAAAACTGTTTTTT; CDR3 protein: CASSLGSTNEKLFF
V gene: TRBV7-9; J gene: TRBJ2-3; D gene: .; clone size: .; CDR3 DNA: TGTGCCAGCAGCCTGACGGGGATAAGCACAGATACGCAGTATTTT; CDR3 protein: CASSLTGISTDTQYF
V gene: TRBV2; J gene: TRBJ1-1; D gene: TRBD1; clone size: .; CDR3 DNA: TGTGCCATTTATCCGGGACAGGGATTTGCGAACACTGAAGCTTTCTTT; CDR3 protein: CAIYPGQGFANTEAFF
V gene: TRBV11-2; J gene: TRBJ2-5; D gene: .; clone size: .; CDR3 DNA: TGTGCCAGCAGCTTTGGAAGCCAAGAGACCCAGTACTTC; CDR3 protein: CASSFGSQETQYF
V gene: TRBV28; J gene: TRBJ1-1; D gene: TRBD1; clone size: .; CDR3 DNA: TGTGCCAGCAGTAGGGACAGGGTCACTGAAGCTTTCTTT; CDR3 protein: CASSRDRVTEAFF
V gene: TRBV12-3/TRBV12-4; J gene: TRBJ1-6; D gene: TRBD1; clone size: .; CDR3 DNA: TGTGCCAGCAGCGGACAGGTCGGTTCACCCCTCCACTTT; CDR3 protein: CASSGQVGSPLHF
V gene: TRBV19; J gene: TRBJ1-1; D gene: .; clone size: .; CDR3 DNA: TGTGCCAGTAAGAGGGGTGGCGGACTGAACACTGAAGCTTTCTTT; CDR3 protein: CASKRGGGLNTEAFF
V gene: TRBV30; J gene: TRBJ1-1; D gene: TRBD1; clone size: .; CDR3 DNA: TGTGCCTGGAGGAGAACAGGGGGCGTCGACACTGAAGCTTTCTTT; CDR3 protein: CAWRRTGGVDTEAFF
V gene: TRBV7-2; J gene: TRBJ1-6; D gene: .; clone size: .; CDR3 DNA: TGTGCCAGCAGCGCGCAGGGGAATAATTCACCCCTCCACTTT; CDR3 protein: CASSAQGNNSPLHF
V gene: TRBV7-2; J gene: TRBJ1-2; D gene: .; clone size: .; CDR3 DNA: TGTGCAGTTGCAGGGAGGGCTAACTATGGCTACACCTTC; CDR3 protein: CAVAGRANYGYTF
V gene: TRBV5-4; J gene: TRBJ1-1; D gene: .; clone size: .; CDR3 DNA: TGTGCCAGCAGCCGAGGGGAGACTGAAGCTTTCTTT; CDR3 protein: CASSRGETEAFF
V gene: TRBV28; J gene: TRBJ2-1; D gene: .; clone size: .; CDR3 DNA: TGTGCCAGCAGTAGGGGTGGCTACAATGAGCAGTTCTTC; CDR3 protein: CASSRGGYNEQFF
V gene: TRBV18; J gene: TRBJ1-2; D gene: TRBD1; clone size: once; CDR3 DNA: TGTGCCAGCTCACCACCGGGGACAGAAAATGGCTACACCTTC; CDR3 protein: CASSPPGTENGYTF
V gene: TRBV6-2/TRBV6-3; J gene: TRBJ2-1; D gene: .; clone size: .; CDR3 DNA: TGTGCCAGCAGTTATGCCCAGGCCTTCAATGAGCAGTTCTTC; CDR3 protein: CASSYAQAFNEQFF
V gene: TRBV7-9; J gene: TRBJ1-2; D gene: .; clone size: .; CDR3 DNA: TGTGCCAGCAGCTTAGTAACCGCTAACTATGGCTACACCTTC; CDR3 protein: CASSLVTANYGYTF
V gene: TRBV5-6; J gene: TRBJ1-1; D gene: .; clone size: .; CDR3 DNA: TGTGCCAGCAGCTTGATGAGGAGACGGGGAGTTAACACTGAAGCTTTCTTT; CDR3 protein: CASSLMRRRGVNTEAFF
V gene: TRBV6-5; J gene: TRBJ1-4; D gene: TRBD1; clone size: .; CDR3 DNA: TGTGCCAGCAGTTACCAGGGGGCAAGGGTTGAAAAACTGTTTTTT; CDR3 protein: CASSYQGARVEKLFF
V gene: TRBV6-5; J gene: TRBJ1-1; D gene: TRBD1; clone size: .; CDR3 DNA: TGTGCCAGCAGTCCGGGACAGGGAGCTTTCTTT; CDR3 protein: CASSPGQGAFF
V gene: TRBV4-1; J gene: TRBJ1-1; D gene: TRBD1; clone size: .; CDR3 DNA: TGCGCCAGCAGCCAGATTGGACAGGGGAACACTGAAGCTTTCTTT; CDR3 protein: CASSQIGQGNTEAFF
V gene: TRBV9; J gene: TRBJ1-1; D gene: .; clone size: .; CDR3 DNA: TGTGCCAGCAGCGTACACGGTGGGAACACTGAAGCTTTCTTT; CDR3 protein: CASSVHGGNTEAFF
V gene: TRBV5-1; J gene: TRBJ2-2; D gene: .; clone size: few; CDR3 DNA: TGCGCCAGCAGCCGGGGGGCTACGAACACCGGGGAGCTGTTTTTT; CDR3 protein: CASSRGATNTGELFF
V gene: TRBV18; J gene: TRBJ2-7; D gene: .; clone size: .; CDR3 DNA: TGTGCCAGCTCACCCCGTCAGACAGTTTCCTACGAGCAGTACTTC; CDR3 protein: CASSPRQTVSYEQYF
V gene: TRBV11-3; J gene: TRBJ2-7; D gene: .; clone size: .; CDR3 DNA: TGTGCCAGCAGCCCCCGGGCCAGTGAGTACTTC; CDR3 protein: CASSPRASEYF
V gene: TRBV5-1; J gene: TRBJ1-3; D gene: .; clone size: .; CDR3 DNA: TGCGCCAGCAGCGATGGACAGTCCTCTGGAAACACCATATATTTT; CDR3 protein: CASSDGQSSGNTIYF
V gene: TRBV24-1; J gene: TRBJ1-2; D gene: .; clone size: .; CDR3 DNA: TGTGCCACCAGTGATCCCCTGACCTATGGCTACACCTTC; CDR3 protein: CATSDPLTYGYTF
V gene: TRBV19; J gene: TRBJ1-3; D gene: .; clone size: .; CDR3 DNA: TGTGCCAGTAGTGACCCCGGGACTACGGCTGGAAACACCATATATTTT; CDR3 protein: CASSDPGTTAGNTIYF